This entry describes one TCR beta chain. Its matching antigen is unknown. These data originate in a study of cytomegalovirus exposure and HLA in healthy donors. Assay used: immunoSEQ multiplex PCR; TCRdb lists only in-frame clones, some missing. This table holds hundreds of thousands of clones, 75% to 90% found once. Findings and caveats of the study: Researchers reported that three CMV-associated chains were confirmed in vitro as CMV antigen-specific.

This CDR3 is built from 15 residues. J was trimmed by 2 bases and V by 2 bases; bases with no gene match: 3. Looked up from germline, CDR1 is SNHLY and CDR2 is FYNNEI. The chain uses TRBV2 and TRBJ2-1; 7 bases align to TRBD2. The source material was PBMCs. The receptor's source is a woman in her late teens or twenties in good health and CMV-seronegative. The CDR3 loop is CASSESGRAYNEQFF. The CDR3 nucleotides read TGTGCCAGCAGTGAATCAGGGAGGGCCTACAATGAGCAGTTCTTC.